The 8 T cell receptor beta chains listed next were all sequenced from one sample in a study of T cells expressing NK-cell markers. TCRdb reprocessed the 5' RACE reads and keeps a single row for each CDR3 protein, giving no DNA. The sample totals about 160,000 distinct CDR3 sequences. Source material: blood T cells: a sorted CD56 or NKG2C T cell subset, CD4+ or CD8+ T cells, or bulk PBMC T cells (not recorded which). These receptor sequences come from a woman between 18 and 69 years old in good health.

This chain connects TRBV5-1 to TRBJ1-4; TCRdb's D gene call, TRBD1, goes unchecked for lack of DNA. Per the germline V gene, CDR1 is SGHRS and CDR2 is YFSETQ. The CDR3 consists of 17 residues. The CDR3 region is CASSPTRAMDRDEKLFF.

J is TRBJ1-5 and V is TRBV6-2 or TRBV6-3; as DNA is missing, the TRBD1 call by TCRdb cannot be tested. Germline CDR1 MNHEY, CDR2 SVGEGT. The CDR3 contains 15 residues. This chain's CDR3 is CASRRDGFSNQPQHF.

J is TRBJ2-7 and V is TRBV28; TCRdb indicates TRBD1, and absent DNA this call remains unverified. Germline CDR1 is MDHEN and CDR2 is SYDVKM. The CDR3 is made up of 18 amino acids. CDR3 in amino acids: CASSPWQGVAGTTYEQYF.

This chain links TRBV30 with TRBJ1-6. The CDR3 consists of 16 residues. The germline V gene encodes CDR1 GTSNPN and CDR2 SVGIG (reference sequence). This chain's CDR3 is CAWSRRKGSYNSPLHF.

The V call is TRBV10-3, the J call TRBJ1-5. Germline CDR1 is ENHRY and CDR2 is SYGVKD. The CDR3 is made up of 13 amino acids. The CDR3 sequence is CAICSGPNQPQHF.

This chain joins TRBV14 and TRBJ2-2; checking the TCRdb D call of TRBD1 is not possible without DNA. This CDR3 contains 18 residues. Per germline, CDR1 SGHDN and CDR2 FVKESK. The CDR3: CASSLVPGQGLVSGELFF.

This chain links TRBV12-3 or TRBV12-4 with TRBJ2-1; TCRdb's assignment of TRBD1 cannot be checked, as there is no DNA. The CDR3 consists of 19 residues. The CDR3 spells CASRDTTGGGQGSYNEQFF.

The chain carries TRBV20-1 and TRBJ1-6. The CDR3 totals 12 residues. CDR1 is DFQATT and CDR2 is SNEGSKA in the germline V gene (reference sequence). The CDR3 sequence: CSASRANSPLHF.